A single T cell receptor beta chain is shown here with its context. The antigen it binds to is not known. Base qualities are missing; no much larger clone stands one base away. From the germline V gene, CDR1 is SGHTS and CDR2 is YDEGEE. Deletion took 1 base off V and 6 bases off J, with a span of 8 bases between the germline ends. CDR3 length: 12 amino acids, cysteine to phenylalanine. Of all the DNA, just the CDR3 is kept, 36 bases in frame from base 1. This specimen belongs to a study of T cell changes during pregnancy in multiple sclerosis (dated by TCRdb to 2018 to 2020). At the level of the whole study: Changes in the T cell repertoire over the course of pregnancy were examined in this study in women with multiple sclerosis.

Library preparation employed the immunoSEQ multiplex PCR assay. TCRdb provides this immuneACCESS table in a form limited to in-frame rearrangements. Some clones are lacking; in checked studies, under half of them reflect an unresolved V gene, and why the rest are absent is not known. The sample table lists about 93,000 clones, around 92% of them with a count of one. The top ten clonotypes cover about 2% of the sample. The sequence derives from a female donor with multiple sclerosis, enrolled in a pregnancy study. This chain is built from TRBV5-8 and TRBJ2-7; no D gene can be assigned with confidence. Sequenced here: peripheral blood, sampled after pregnancy. Here the CDR3 is given as CASSLWRGEQYF. The DNA is as follows: TGTGCCAGCAGCTTGTGGCGCGGCGAGCAGTACTTC.